This T cell receptor (beta chain) is from a study of T-cell memory formation after mild COVID-19 (dated by TCRdb to about 2021). Study-level background: TCR sequence clusters from the two donors were largely donor specific. The cohort was made up of two young adult volunteers, one female and one male, who were previously healthy. Longitudinal TCRalpha and TCRbeta repertoire sequencing tracked T-cell clones expanding and contracting after mild COVID-19 in a couple of donors. What the study reported, not specific to this receptor: Contracting CD4+ clones appeared mostly in the CM and EM memory subsets, whereas CD8+ clones were enriched in EMRA. Some responding clones were detected in pre-infection memory, suggesting pre-existing cross-reactive memory T cells joined the SARS-CoV-2 response. The study included only a couple of mild cases, and larger cohorts that include severe cases with pre-infection samples were judged to be necessary. SARS-CoV-2 specificity was not confirmed for the second-wave clones peaking on day 37. Clones that contracted from day 15 to 85 showed balanced CD4/CD8 phenotypes, whereas a second wave of clones that expanded from day 15 to 37 leaned towards CD4+.

Sequenced using an Illumina NovaSeq 6000. TCRalpha and TCRbeta cDNA libraries were built by 5'RACE with constant-segment primers, adding sample barcodes and unique molecular identifiers. Trizol reagent was used to extract RNA from every sample. Library amplification was performed in two PCR steps, and a second sample barcode and Illumina TruSeq adapters were introduced in the second step. Sequencing of libraries was performed on an Illumina NovaSeq with 2 x 150 bp paired-end reads. The source study handled its data this way. Reads were demultiplexed and collapsed into UMI-guided consensus sequences with migec v1.2.7. Using mixcr v2.1.11, the UMI consensuses were aligned to TRA and TRB V and J templates and assembled into clonotypes. Clonotypes were classified as expanded or contracted when called significant by both edgeR and NoisET, with noise models trained on biological replicates. For edgeR calls, the cutoffs were a false discovery rate-adjusted p below 0.01 and a log2 fold-change threshold of 1. As an exploratory analysis of dynamics, max-normalized trajectories of the 1000 most abundant clonotypes were examined by PCA with hierarchical clustering. The CD4 or CD8 phenotype of responding clones was assigned using the separately sequenced CD4+ and CD8+ repertoires. TCRdb ran its own pipeline on the public reads, namely fastp trimming at Q25 and MiXCR clone calling, and kept in-frame beta chains. Rows are combined by CDR3 protein, so each entry shows the most common genes and DNA. Here the V and J calls rest on TCRdb's processing, not on the authors' analysis. The table for this sample lists around 310,000 distinct CDR3 sequences; approximately 16% of them were counted only once. The top ten clones comprise around 20% of the sample.

The CDR3 runs 16 amino acids, cysteine and phenylalanine included. Only the CDR3 DNA is retained, 48 bases long and in frame from the first base. Ficoll-Paque density gradient centrifugation was the method used to isolate PBMCs. Only a few counts were recorded for this clonotype. Its antigen specificity is not known. No clone much larger than this one lies a single base away; base qualities are absent. In this chain, TRBV21-1 is recombined with TRBJ1-3. TRBV21-1 is designated a pseudogene. The source is a man younger than 35 who had mild COVID-19 (a few samples of this study predate the infection). The sample titles of this study are shuffled in the database, so cell type and time point are left out; the donor was told from shared clones. The sequencing input was PBMCs or a T cell subset sorted from them (not recorded which). The DNA sequence is given as TGTGCCAGCAGCTGTAGATACCGTCACTCTGGAAACACCATATATTTT. The translation is CASSCRYRHSGNTIYF.